These 30 T cell receptor beta chains originate from one sample sequenced in a study of blood T cells in healthy people across ages. Primers used in a second PCR of roughly 6 to 12 cycles were a sample-barcoded 5' primer and a J-beta primer mix. MiXCR, applied by TCRdb to the 5' RACE reads, yields one record per CDR3 protein. The sample includes over a million distinct CDR3 sequences, almost 25% of them seen just once. These data also formed part of another study, on T cells of mothers and their children.

Specimen: blood. The receptor set was obtained from a girl aged 2 to 9 in good health.

A few counts support this clonotype. The gene calls are TRBV4-2 and TRBJ2-4; 10 nucleotides line up with TRBD2. J was trimmed by 6 bases and V by 4 bases; bases with no gene match: 15. CDR3 size: 18 residues. From germline, CDR1 is LGHNA and CDR2 YNFKEQ. The CDR3 loop reads CASSRDLSGRGRGNIQYF. For the CDR3, the DNA is TGTGCCAGCAGCCGAGACTTGAGCGGGAGGGGACGGGGAAACATTCAGTACTTC.

The chain couples TRBV20-1 to TRBJ2-5, with 8 bases that match TRBD2. Germline V gene lookup returns CDR1 DFQATT and CDR2 SNEGSKA (reference sequence). The CDR3 extends over 17 amino acids. The J segment lost 4 bases and the V segment lost 6 bases, leaving 19 bases of the junction unmatched. In DNA form, the CDR3 reads TGCAGTGCCAGGAGTCCCGGTAGCGGGGCCCTAGGAGAGACCCAGTACTTC. The encoded protein is CSARSPGSGALGETQYF.

The chain employs TRBV7-8 and TRBJ1-6, with D unclear. The V gene lost 5 bases and the J gene lost 4 bases, with 12 bases spanning the gap. The germline CDR1 and CDR2 sequences are SGHVS and FQNEAQ. The CDR3 length is 15 residues. CDR3 sequence: CASSTTTGYNSPLHF. For the CDR3, the DNA is TGTGCCAGCAGCACAACTACGGGTTATAATTCACCCCTCCACTTT.

The genes are TRBV7-2 and TRBJ2-5; D might be TRBD2 (6 bases). The better agreement between TRBJ2-7 and the DNA end casts doubt on the J call. CDR1 and CDR2 from the germline V gene are SGHTA and FQGNSA. The CDR3 extends over 16 amino acids. Written as DNA, the CDR3 is TGTGCCAGCAGCGGAGAGGGGACTTTGATAACCTACGAGCAGTACTTC. This gives the protein CASSGEGTLITYEQYF.

The chain links TRBV7-9 to TRBJ1-2; 7 positions match TRBD1. The germline V gene encodes CDR1 SEHNR and CDR2 FQNEAQ (reference sequence). The junction had 5 bases not matched to a gene; V was cut back by 0 bases and J by 4 bases. The CDR3 runs 15 residues. This chain's CDR3 is CASSLARDSSYGYTF. The CDR3 nucleotides are TGTGCCAGCAGCTTAGCGCGGGACAGCTCCTATGGCTACACCTTC.

On this clonotype: Possible read error: a much larger clone is one base away. The chain carries TRBV7-2 and TRBJ2-5; weak D call: TRBD2 (6 bases). The last part of the DNA fits TRBJ2-7 better; the J call may be wrong. Germline V gene lookup returns CDR1 SGHTA and CDR2 FQGNSA. CDR3 length: 16 amino acids. The CDR3 spells CTSSQGTVPPGYEQYF. CDR3 bases: TGTACCAGCAGCCAAGGGACTGTCCCCCCGGGGTACGAGCAGTACTTC.

The chain has TRBV20-1 and TRBJ2-1; TRBD2 matches 9 bases. CDR1 is DFQATT, CDR2 SNEGSKA, per germline (reference sequence). With 6 bases clipped from V and 9 bases from J, the junction kept 6 bases outside the gene matches. The CDR3 has 12 amino acids. The CDR3 DNA reads as TGCAGTGCGATAGCGGGAGACGTTGAGCAGTTCTTC. This encodes CSAIAGDVEQFF.

The sample holds a few counts of this clonotype. The chain links TRBV21-1 to TRBJ2-7; the table assigns TRBD1, which was not confirmed against the DNA. TRBV21-1 is a listed pseudogene. This CDR3 is 11 amino acids long. The CDR3 coding sequence is TGTGCCAGCAGCAAAGATCCATCGGCCCCGGTC. As protein: CASSKDPSAPV.

This clonotype has a handful of counts. The genes are TRBV7-3 and TRBJ1-1, with unresolved D. The V gene's germline CDR1 is SGHTA and CDR2 FQGTGA. The CDR3 consists of 14 residues. Trimming left V 5 bases short and J 0 bases short, with 10 bases between. The CDR3 sequence: CASSRYTVNTEAFF. The CDR3 DNA follows: TGTGCCAGCAGCCGATACACCGTGAACACTGAAGCTTTCTTT.

This chain connects TRBV5-1 to TRBJ2-1; a weak D match, TRBD2 (6 bases). Trimming took 1 base from V and 7 from J, leaving 9 bases between them. Germline loops: CDR1 SGHRS, CDR2 YFSETQ. This CDR3 has 13 residues. The CDR3 region has the DNA TGCGCCAGCAGCTTGTACGCGGGGAATGAGCAGTTCTTC. Its protein product is CASSLYAGNEQFF.

The chain is built from TRBV10-2 and TRBJ2-7; D perhaps matches TRBD1 (5 bases). The CDR3 consists of 12 residues. V was shortened by 6 bases and J by 5 bases, with 11 bases between the two germline ends. Per the germline V gene, CDR1 is WSHSY and CDR2 is SAAADI. The CDR3 is CASSFPQDEQYF. DNA for the CDR3: TGCGCCAGCAGCTTCCCACAGGACGAGCAGTACTTC.

The chain joins TRBV29-1 to TRBJ2-1, with D maybe TRBD2 (5 bases). The germline V gene has CDR1 SQVTM and CDR2 ANQGSEA. This CDR3 has 15 residues. V shed 5 bases and J shed 0 bases, with 14 bases lying between them. CDR3 in amino acids: CSVLRVGDSYNEQFF. CDR3 nucleotides: TGCAGCGTTCTGAGGGTCGGGGACTCCTACAATGAGCAGTTCTTC.

The V call is TRBV20-1, the J call TRBJ1-3; D ambiguous. Germline V gene sequence: CDR1 DFQATT, CDR2 SNEGSKA (reference sequence). The CDR3 is made up of 11 amino acids. V was cut by 4 bases and J by 6 bases, with 7 bases left in between. The CDR3 is CSAILQNTIYF. The DNA of the CDR3 is TGCAGTGCTATCTTACAAAACACCATATATTTT.

This rearrangement joins TRBV7-2 to TRBJ1-4; TRBD1 is a possible D gene (5 bases). The CDR3 has 13 residues. V was trimmed by 1 base and J by 12 bases, leaving 12 bases between them. In germline, CDR1 is SGHTA, CDR2 FQGNSA. The CDR3 bases are TGTGCCAGCAGCTTAGTGTCTCCAGGGCAACTGTTTTTT. It specifies CASSLVSPGQLFF.

This clonotype was detected only a few times. The chain couples TRBV7-9 to TRBJ2-7; 9 bases are shared with TRBD2. This CDR3 spans 14 amino acids. J was trimmed by 1 base and V by 5 bases; bases with no gene match: 3. CDR1 is SEHNR, CDR2 FQNEAQ, per germline (reference sequence). CDR3 sequence (DNA): TGTGCCAGCAGCAGGACTAGCGAGTCCTACGAGCAGTACTTC. Its protein is CASSRTSESYEQYF.

This clonotype has a handful of counts. The chain employs TRBV7-2 and TRBJ2-3, with D perhaps matching TRBD1 (6 bases). Germline assignment: CDR1 SGHTA and CDR2 FQGNSA. The CDR3 has 18 amino acids. V was clipped by 5 bases and J by 2 bases, with 23 bases between them. The CDR3 spells CASSRPTTTGDLTDTQYF. The CDR3 coding sequence is TGTGCCAGCAGCCGACCTACCACGACAGGAGACCTCACAGATACGCAGTATTTT.

J is TRBJ1-2 and V is TRBV7-9; D is perhaps TRBD1 (6 bases). This CDR3 has 14 amino acids. Per the germline V gene, CDR1 is SEHNR and CDR2 is FQNEAQ (reference sequence). The V end was cut by 4 bases, the J end by 5 bases, with 14 bases between. As DNA, the CDR3 is TGTGCCAGCAGCTCCGTCGAGGGGGTATATGGCTACACCTTC. Amino acids: CASSSVEGVYGYTF.

The CDR3 loop reads CASSRGLAGGPGRDTQYF. The CDR3 DNA sequence: TGTGCCAGCAGCCGCGGACTAGCGGGAGGCCCGGGTAGAGATACGCAGTATTTT. The V call is TRBV14, the J call TRBJ2-3, with 14 bases that match TRBD2. This CDR3 contains 18 residues. Trimming cost V 4 bases and J 5 bases; bases outside gene matches: 11. Germline CDR1 reads SGHDN; CDR2 reads FVKESK.

This clonotype appeared a few times. The chain couples TRBV14 to TRBJ2-7, with 7 positions matching TRBD2. CDR1 and CDR2 from the germline V gene are SGHDN and FVKESK. CDR3 length: 13 residues. V lost 6 bases, J lost 6 bases, and 8 bases stayed unmatched. The CDR3 bases are TGTGCCAGCAGACAGGCTCCGGGGGGCGAGCAGTACTTC. It yields the protein CASRQAPGGEQYF.

The rearrangement joins TRBV9 to TRBJ1-2; no reliable D call. The germline CDR1 and CDR2 sequences are SGDLS and YYNGEE. Between the trimmed V and J ends, which lost 0 bases and 8 bases, there was a span of 11 bases. The CDR3 is 13 amino acids. For the CDR3, the DNA is TGTGCCAGCAGCGTAGGGGGTAGCTTCGGCTACACCTTC. Amino acids: CASSVGGSFGYTF.

This chain connects TRBV20-1 to TRBJ2-2; no definite D call. Trimming stripped 1 base from V and 3 bases from J, with 3 bases between. CDR1 and CDR2 (germline): DFQATT, SNEGSKA (reference sequence). This CDR3 is 12 amino acids long. Here the CDR3 reads CSARADTGELFF. DNA of the CDR3: TGCAGTGCTAGAGCTGACACCGGGGAGCTGTTTTTT.

The genes are TRBV19 and TRBJ1-5, with D unclear. V gave up 6 bases and J gave up 10 bases, with 7 bases separating them. The CDR3 totals 10 residues. Germline V gene sequence: CDR1 LNHDA, CDR2 SQIVND (reference sequence). CDR3 nucleotide sequence: TGTGCCAGTAGGGTTTATCCCCAGCATTTT. Its protein product is CASRVYPQHF. Based on the CDR3 plus reference TRBV19 and TRBJ1-5, the full variable domain is DGGITQSPKYLFRKEGQNVTLSCEQNLNHDAMYWYRQDPGQGLRLIYYSQIVNDFQKGDIAEGYSVSREKKESFPLTVTSAQKNPTAFYLCASRVYPQHFGDGTRLSIL.

This clonotype occurred a few times. V is TRBV6-1 and J is TRBJ1-2, with D possibly being TRBD1 (6 bases). The CDR3 is 16 residues long. Trimming took 2 bases from V and 6 from J, leaving 19 bases between them. Germline V lookup: CDR1 MNHNS, CDR2 SASEGT. The CDR3 nucleotides read TGTGCCAGCAGTGAAATGGGGGGCAGTCCCAGTAATGGCTACACCTTC. Encoded protein: CASSEMGGSPSNGYTF.

This chain joins TRBV7-2 and TRBJ1-4; 8 nucleotides align to TRBD1. Germline values: CDR1 SGHTA, CDR2 FQGNSA. With 1 base clipped from V and 10 bases from J, the junction kept 2 bases outside the gene matches. The CDR3 is 13 amino acids. In DNA, the CDR3 is TGTGCCAGCAGCTTAGGTGGGACAGGAAAACTGTTTTTT. Encoded protein: CASSLGGTGKLFF.

The genes are TRBV6-5 and TRBJ1-1, with D hard to call. The germline gives CDR1 MNHEY, CDR2 SVGAGI. The CDR3 covers 14 residues. The V gene lost 4 bases and the J gene lost 4 bases, with 13 bases spanning the gap. CDR3 amino acids: CASSLGPGSTEAFF. The DNA for the CDR3 is TGTGCCAGCAGTTTAGGACCGGGGAGCACTGAAGCTTTCTTT.

A few counts support this clonotype. V and J are TRBV28 and TRBJ2-5; 14 bases align to TRBD2. The CDR3 is 16 residues long. With V trimmed by 4 bases and J by 4 bases, 5 bases remained unmatched. Germline V gene data show CDR1 as MDHEN and CDR2 as SYDVKM. DNA for the CDR3: TGTGCCAGCAGTTCGGGGACTAGCGGGAGAGGAGAGACCCAGTACTTC. This codes for CASSSGTSGRGETQYF. The full variable domain, with the rest looked up from reference TRBV28 and TRBJ2-5, is DVKVTQSSRYLVKRTGEKVFLECVQDMDHENMFWYRQDPGLGLRLIYFSYDVKMKEKGDIPEGYSVSREKKERFSLILESASTNQTSMYLCASSSGTSGRGETQYFGPGTRLLVL.

The chain couples TRBV2 to TRBJ2-1; D gene uncertain. The J call may be in error: the DNA end matches TRBJ2-7 better. This CDR3 comprises 13 residues. Germline V gives CDR1 SNHLY, CDR2 FYNNEI. The CDR3 DNA is TGTGCCAGCAGTGAAGTCCCCGGTAGCGAGCAGTACTTC. Residues: CASSEVPGSEQYF.

This chain connects TRBV7-2 to TRBJ1-2; 8 positions match TRBD1. CDR3 length: 13 amino acids. Per the germline V gene, CDR1 is SGHTA and CDR2 is FQGNSA. Losses at the gene ends were 0 bases for V and 9 bases for J; bases not matched to a gene: 3. The CDR3 sequence: CASSLAGQGSYTF. DNA for the CDR3: TGTGCCAGCAGCTTAGCAGGACAGGGCAGCTACACCTTC.

J is TRBJ2-7 and V is TRBV9, with D perhaps matching TRBD1 (5 bases). CDR1 and CDR2 from the germline V gene are SGDLS and YYNGEE. Trimming removed 3 bases from V and 5 bases from J, with 21 bases in between. This CDR3 has 16 residues. The CDR3 loop is CASSASPIRRGHEQYF. CDR3 bases: TGTGCCAGCAGCGCCTCCCCTATACGAAGGGGTCACGAGCAGTACTTC.

The genes are TRBV7-3 and TRBJ1-3; no definite D call. The CDR3 totals 15 residues. Germline CDR1 reads SGHTA; CDR2 reads FQGTGA. V was clipped by 1 base and J by 1 base, with 8 bases between them. CDR3 nucleotide sequence: TGTGCCAGCAGCTTAAATAGGATGTCTGGAAACACCATATATTTT. Translated, it gives CASSLNRMSGNTIYF.